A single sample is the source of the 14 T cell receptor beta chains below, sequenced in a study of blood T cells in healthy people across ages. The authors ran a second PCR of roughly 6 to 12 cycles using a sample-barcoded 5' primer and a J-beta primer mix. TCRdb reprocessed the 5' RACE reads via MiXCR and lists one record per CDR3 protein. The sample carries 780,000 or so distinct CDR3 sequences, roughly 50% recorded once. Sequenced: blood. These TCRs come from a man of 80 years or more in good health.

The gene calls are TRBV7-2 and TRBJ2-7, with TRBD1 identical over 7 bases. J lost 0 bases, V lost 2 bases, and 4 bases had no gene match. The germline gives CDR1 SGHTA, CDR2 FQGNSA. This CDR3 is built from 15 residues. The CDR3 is CASSLKGQSSYEQYF. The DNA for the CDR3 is TGTGCCAGCAGCTTAAAGGGACAGAGCTCCTACGAGCAGTACTTC.

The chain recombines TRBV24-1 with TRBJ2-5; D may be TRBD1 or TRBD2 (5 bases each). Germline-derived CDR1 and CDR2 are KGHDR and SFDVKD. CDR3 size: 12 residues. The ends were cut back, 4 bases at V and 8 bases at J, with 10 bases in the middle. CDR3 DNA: TGTGCCACCAGTGAACCGAGGGGTACCCAGTACTTC. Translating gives CATSEPRGTQYF.

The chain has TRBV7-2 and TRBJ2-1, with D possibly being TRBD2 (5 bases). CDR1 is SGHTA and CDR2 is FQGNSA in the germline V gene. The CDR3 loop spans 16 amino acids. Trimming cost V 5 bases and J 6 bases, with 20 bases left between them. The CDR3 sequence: CASSGEMGALLNEQFF. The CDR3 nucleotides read TGTGCCAGCAGCGGTGAAATGGGAGCCCTGCTCAATGAGCAGTTCTTC. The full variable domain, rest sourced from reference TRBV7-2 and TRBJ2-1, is GAGVSQSPSNKVTEKGKDVELRCDPISGHTALYWYRQSLGQGLEFLIYFQGNSAPDKSGLPSDRFSAERTGGSVSTLTIQRTQQEDSAVYLCASSGEMGALLNEQFFGPGTRLTVL.

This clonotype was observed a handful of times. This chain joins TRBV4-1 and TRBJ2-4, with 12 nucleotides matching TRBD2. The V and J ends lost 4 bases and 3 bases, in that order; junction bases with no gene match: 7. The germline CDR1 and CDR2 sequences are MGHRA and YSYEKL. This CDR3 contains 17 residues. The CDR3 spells CASSPTASGRGKNIQYF. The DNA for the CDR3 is TGCGCCAGCAGCCCGACAGCTAGCGGGAGGGGCAAAAACATTCAGTACTTC.

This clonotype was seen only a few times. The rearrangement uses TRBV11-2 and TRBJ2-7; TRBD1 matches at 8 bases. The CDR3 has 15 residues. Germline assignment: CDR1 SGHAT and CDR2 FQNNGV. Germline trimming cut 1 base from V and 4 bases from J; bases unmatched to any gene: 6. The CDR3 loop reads CASSLVTGVQYEQYF. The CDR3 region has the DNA TGTGCCAGCAGCTTAGTGACAGGGGTCCAATACGAGCAGTACTTC.

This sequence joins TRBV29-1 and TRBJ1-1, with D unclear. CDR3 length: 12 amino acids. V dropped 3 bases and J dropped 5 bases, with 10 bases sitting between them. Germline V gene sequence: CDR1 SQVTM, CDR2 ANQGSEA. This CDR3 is CSVDGFSTEAFF. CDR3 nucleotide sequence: TGCAGCGTTGATGGGTTTTCTACTGAAGCTTTCTTT.

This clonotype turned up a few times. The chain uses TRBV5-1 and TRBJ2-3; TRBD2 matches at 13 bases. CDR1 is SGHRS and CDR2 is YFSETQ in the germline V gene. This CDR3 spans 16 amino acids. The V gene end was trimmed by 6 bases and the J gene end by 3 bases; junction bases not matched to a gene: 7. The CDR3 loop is CASTPGTSGKTDTQYF. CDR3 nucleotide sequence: TGCGCCAGCACCCCCGGGACTAGCGGGAAAACAGATACGCAGTATTTT.

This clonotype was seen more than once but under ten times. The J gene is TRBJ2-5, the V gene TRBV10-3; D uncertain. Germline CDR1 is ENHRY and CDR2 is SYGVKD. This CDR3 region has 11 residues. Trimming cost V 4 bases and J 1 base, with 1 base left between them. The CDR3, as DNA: TGTGCCATCAGTGTCCAAGAGACCCAGTACTTC. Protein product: CAISVQETQYF.

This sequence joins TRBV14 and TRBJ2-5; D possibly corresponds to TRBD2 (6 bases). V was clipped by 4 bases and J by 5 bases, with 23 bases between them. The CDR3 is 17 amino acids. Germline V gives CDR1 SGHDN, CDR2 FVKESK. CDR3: CASSPPTFGGTSETQYF. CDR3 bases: TGTGCCAGCAGCCCCCCTACTTTTGGCGGGACGTCGGAGACCCAGTACTTC.

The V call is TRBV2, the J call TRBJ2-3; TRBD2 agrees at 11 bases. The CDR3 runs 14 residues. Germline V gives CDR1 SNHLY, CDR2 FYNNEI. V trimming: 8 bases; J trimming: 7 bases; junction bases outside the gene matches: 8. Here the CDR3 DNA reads TGTGCCAGCGGGCTAGCGGGAGGTACTAATACGCAGTATTTT. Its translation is CASGLAGGTNTQYF.

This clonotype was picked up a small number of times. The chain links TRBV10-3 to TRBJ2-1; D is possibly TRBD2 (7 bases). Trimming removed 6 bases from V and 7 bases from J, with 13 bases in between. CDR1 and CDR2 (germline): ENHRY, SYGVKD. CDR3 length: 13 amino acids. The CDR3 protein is CAISQSGTNEQFF. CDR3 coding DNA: TGTGCCATCAGCCAGAGCGGGACAAATGAGCAGTTCTTC.

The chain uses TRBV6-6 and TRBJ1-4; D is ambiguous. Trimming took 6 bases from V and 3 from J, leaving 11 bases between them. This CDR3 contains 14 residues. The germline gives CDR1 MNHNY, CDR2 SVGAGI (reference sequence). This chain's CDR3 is CASRAAQSNEKLFF. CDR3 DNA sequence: TGTGCCAGCAGAGCCGCCCAGTCTAATGAAAAACTGTTTTTT.

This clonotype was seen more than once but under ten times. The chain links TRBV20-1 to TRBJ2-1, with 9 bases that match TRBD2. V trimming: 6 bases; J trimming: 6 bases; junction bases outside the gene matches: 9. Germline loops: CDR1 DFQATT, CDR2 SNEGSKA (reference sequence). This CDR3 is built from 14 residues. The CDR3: CSAPPTSGSNEQFF. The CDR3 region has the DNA TGCAGTGCCCCCCCGACTAGCGGAAGCAATGAGCAGTTCTTC.

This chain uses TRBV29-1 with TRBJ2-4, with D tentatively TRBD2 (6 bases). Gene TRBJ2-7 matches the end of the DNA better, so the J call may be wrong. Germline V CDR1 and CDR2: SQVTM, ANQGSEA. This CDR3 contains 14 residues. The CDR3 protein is CSVPRGSTPYEQYF. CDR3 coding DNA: TGCAGCGTCCCCCGGGGGTCCACACCTTACGAGCAGTACTTC.